This TCR beta chain is drawn from a study of T-cell reconstitution after alpha-beta-depleted transplantation in children. Overall study findings and caveats: After one year, T-cell counts and TCRbeta diversity mostly came from new T cells.

A note on this clonotype: Antigen specificity is unknown.

CDR1 and CDR2 (germline): SGHTA, FQGNSA. Trimming pared 4 bases from V and 4 bases from J, leaving 17 bases between. CDR3 length equals 15 residues. Unique molecular identifiers were used to barcode this TCRbeta library. TCRdb fed the PCR reads into MiXCR, producing one record per CDR3 protein. The data contain hundreds of thousands of distinct CDR3 sequences, approximately 13% of them singletons. J is TRBJ2-7 and V is TRBV7-2, with D perhaps TRBD2 (5 bases). The specimen was PBMCs, mostly from graft donor cells, collected 360 days after TCRalphabeta/CD19-depleted stem cell transplant. The source is a male patient under 18 who had a stem cell transplant for acute myeloid leukemia, so the T cells may come from the graft donor. The CDR3 here is CASSSDSARRYEQYF. As DNA, the CDR3 is TGTGCCAGCAGCTCGGATAGCGCCCGCAGATACGAGCAGTACTTC.